These 8 T cell receptor beta chains share one sample of origin, sequenced in a study of T cell responses to AZD1222 COVID-19 vaccine. Sequenced by immunoSEQ multiplex PCR; TCRdb stores in-frame clones only, minus some. The data contain 200,000 to 250,000 clones, around 94% of them singletons. The input for sequencing was peripheral blood, taken 28 days after the second dose of the MenACWY control vaccine. Receptors were obtained from an adult who received the MenACWY meningococcal vaccine as a control.

This sequence joins TRBV18 and TRBJ1-4, with D unresolved. The V gene lost 1 base and the J gene lost 5 bases, with 14 bases spanning the gap. Germline V gene lookup returns CDR1 KGHSH and CDR2 LQKENI. CDR3 length: 16 amino acids. The CDR3 region is CASSPLGRTANEKLFF. DNA for the CDR3: TGTGCCAGCTCACCACTGGGGAGGACGGCCAATGAAAAACTGTTTTTT.

This clone has only one observation. The V call is TRBV28, the J call TRBJ1-4; 8 bases are shared with TRBD1. CDR3 length equals 13 residues. Germline V gene lookup returns CDR1 MDHEN and CDR2 SYDVKM. J lost 7 bases, V lost 10 bases, and 8 bases had no gene match. The CDR3 DNA is TGTGCCACCGTGGGGCAGGGGGCTGAAAAACTGTTTTTT. Residues: CATVGQGAEKLFF.

The V and J genes are TRBV28 and TRBJ1-3; TRBD1 matches 7 bases. From germline, CDR1 is MDHEN and CDR2 SYDVKM. V dropped 8 bases and J dropped 0; count of bases not matched to a gene: 10. This CDR3 spans 16 amino acids. This CDR3 reads CASLEDRLPSGNTIYF. The CDR3 coding sequence is TGTGCCAGCCTAGAGGACAGGCTACCCTCTGGAAACACCATATATTTT.

A note on this clone: Other DNA sequences in this specimen translate into the identical CDR3. J is TRBJ2-1 and V is TRBV6-5, with 9 nucleotides matching TRBD2. CDR1 and CDR2 (germline): MNHEY, SVGAGI. The V segment lost 3 bases and the J segment 0 bases; nucleotides outside the gene matches: 0. This CDR3 is built from 15 residues. Here the CDR3 DNA reads TGTGCCAGCAGTTATAGCGGGAGCTCCTACAATGAGCAGTTCTTC. This sequence encodes CASSYSGSSYNEQFF.

The chain recombines TRBV7-3 with TRBJ2-7, with TRBD1 matching over 7 bases. Trimming cost V 5 bases and J 4 bases; bases outside gene matches: 8. CDR3 length equals 14 residues. Germline CDR1 reads SGHTA; CDR2 reads FQGTGA. This chain's CDR3 is CASSATGTAYEQYF. Here the CDR3 DNA reads TGTGCCAGCAGCGCCACCGGGACAGCATACGAGCAGTACTTC.

V and J are TRBV5-1 and TRBJ1-4; D might be TRBD1 (6 bases). V gave up 2 bases and J gave up 2 bases, with 10 bases separating them. This CDR3 is 15 amino acids long. Germline V gene lookup returns CDR1 SGHRS and CDR2 YFSETQ. As DNA, the CDR3 is TGCGCCAGCAGCTTACAGGGACGGACTAATGAAAAACTGTTTTTT. This codes for CASSLQGRTNEKLFF.

This clone appeared a single time. V is TRBV7-9 and J is TRBJ2-7; D unclear. In germline, CDR1 is SEHNR, CDR2 FQNEAQ (reference sequence). The CDR3 extends over 16 amino acids. With 5 bases removed from V and 2 bases from J, the gap between germline ends came to 19 bases. CDR3 protein: CASSHHSRKSTYEQYF. In DNA, the CDR3 is TGTGCCAGCAGCCATCACTCTCGGAAATCCACCTACGAGCAGTACTTC.

This chain joins TRBV9 and TRBJ1-1, with D maybe TRBD1 (6 bases). The V gene's germline CDR1 is SGDLS and CDR2 YYNGEE. The CDR3 contains 14 residues. Deletions cut 2 bases from V and 5 bases from J, with 13 bases between. Written as DNA, the CDR3 is TGTGCCAGCAGCGTGGGGGGCGCAGGGACTGAAGCTTTCTTT. Translation: CASSVGGAGTEAFF.